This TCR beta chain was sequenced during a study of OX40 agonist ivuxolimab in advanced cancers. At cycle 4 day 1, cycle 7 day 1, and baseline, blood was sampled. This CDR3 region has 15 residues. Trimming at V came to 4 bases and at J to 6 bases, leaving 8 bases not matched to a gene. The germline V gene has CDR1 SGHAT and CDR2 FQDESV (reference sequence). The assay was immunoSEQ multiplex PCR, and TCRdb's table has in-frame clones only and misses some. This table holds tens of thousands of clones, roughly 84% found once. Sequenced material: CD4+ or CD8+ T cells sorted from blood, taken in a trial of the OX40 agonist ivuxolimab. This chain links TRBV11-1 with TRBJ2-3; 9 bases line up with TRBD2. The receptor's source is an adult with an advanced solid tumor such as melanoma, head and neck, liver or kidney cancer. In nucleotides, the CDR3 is TGTGCCAGCAGCTCTCTATCCGCGGGGGGGGATACGCAGTATTTT. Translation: CASSSLSAGGDTQYF.